What follows are 30 T cell receptor beta chains derived from one specimen sequenced in a study of cytomegalovirus exposure and HLA in healthy donors. The PCR made use of 60 Vbeta and 13 Jbeta primers. Method: immunoSEQ multiplex PCR; TCRdb's copy keeps in-frame clones and lacks some. This sample's table has more than 50,000 clones. Sequenced: PBMCs. The source of these receptors is a woman aged 35 to 49 in good health and CMV-seronegative.

V gene TRBV19 combines with J gene TRBJ1-5; TRBD1 matches 9 bases. The CDR3 contains 16 residues. V trimming: 0 bases; J trimming: 3 bases; junction bases outside the gene matches: 3. The germline CDR1 and CDR2 sequences are LNHDA and SQIVND (reference sequence). The CDR3 here is CASSIEGQGFNQPQHF. CDR3 sequence (DNA): TGTGCCAGTAGTATAGAGGGACAGGGATTCAATCAGCCCCAGCATTTT. The whole variable domain, remainder taken from reference TRBV19 and TRBJ1-5, is DGGITQSPKYLFRKEGQNVTLSCEQNLNHDAMYWYRQDPGQGLRLIYYSQIVNDFQKGDIAEGYSVSREKKESFPLTVTSAQKNPTAFYLCASSIEGQGFNQPQHFGDGTRLSIL.

The CDR3 loop is CASSLVGQVYNEQFF. The CDR3 DNA sequence: TGTGCCAGCAGCTTAGTGGGACAGGTCTACAATGAGCAGTTCTTC. This rearrangement joins TRBV7-9 to TRBJ2-1, with TRBD1 matching 8 bases. J lost 3 bases, V lost 1 base, and 2 bases had no gene match. The CDR3 totals 15 residues. Germline loops: CDR1 SEHNR, CDR2 FQNEAQ (reference sequence).

The CDR3 DNA sequence: TGCGCCAGCAGCCAAGGGGGGGTAGCGGGAGAAGAGACCCAGTACTTC. Protein product: CASSQGGVAGEETQYF. This chain links TRBV4-1 with TRBJ2-5; 9 nucleotides match TRBD2. The length of the CDR3 is 16 residues. Germline CDR1 and CDR2: MGHRA and YSYEKL. The V segment lost 1 base and the J segment 3 bases; nucleotides outside the gene matches: 6.

The chain recombines TRBV30 with TRBJ1-6; D perhaps matches TRBD1 (6 bases). Per germline, CDR1 GTSNPN and CDR2 SVGIG (reference sequence). The CDR3 totals 14 residues. Trimming took 1 base from V and 4 from J, leaving 8 bases between them. The CDR3: CAWSEDRYNSPLHF. The CDR3 coding sequence is TGTGCCTGGAGTGAAGACAGGTATAATTCACCCCTCCACTTT. The variable domain in full, completed from reference TRBV30 and TRBJ1-6, reads SQTIHQWPATLVQPVGSPLSLECTVEGTSNPNLYWYRQAAGRGLQLLFYSVGIGQISSEVPQNLSASRPQDRQFILSSKKLLLSDSGFYLCAWSEDRYNSPLHFGNGTRLTVT.

This sequence joins TRBV18 and TRBJ1-1; D is perhaps TRBD1 (5 bases). The CDR3 totals 18 residues. Germline loops: CDR1 KGHSH, CDR2 LQKENI. V was cut by 1 base and J by 1 base, with 19 bases left in between. CDR3 coding DNA: TGTGCCAGCTCACCACAAGAAGCCTCAGGGCTTGGGAACACTGAAGCTTTCTTT. Protein: CASSPQEASGLGNTEAFF.

This chain joins TRBV14 and TRBJ2-1, with 8 bases fitting TRBD2. The V and J ends lost 0 bases and 7 bases, in that order; junction bases with no gene match: 14. The CDR3 contains 18 residues. Germline CDR1 reads SGHDN; CDR2 reads FVKESK. CDR3 residues: CASSQELPGAGGANEQFF. Here the CDR3 DNA reads TGTGCCAGCAGCCAAGAACTCCCCGGCGCGGGAGGAGCGAATGAGCAGTTCTTC.

This sequence joins TRBV7-7 and TRBJ2-3; weak D call: TRBD2 (6 bases). Germline V gene lookup returns CDR1 SSHAT and CDR2 FNYEAQ (reference sequence). The CDR3 covers 15 residues. V was cut by 5 bases and J by 2 bases, with 14 bases left in between. CDR3 region: CASSPGLADTDTQYF. Written as DNA, the CDR3 is TGTGCCAGCAGCCCTGGGTTAGCGGACACAGATACGCAGTATTTT.

The chain links TRBV6-4 to TRBJ1-2; 7 nucleotides line up with TRBD1. CDR1 is MRHNA and CDR2 is SNTAGT in the germline V gene. This CDR3 has 14 amino acids. V trimming: 11 bases; J trimming: 0 bases; junction bases outside the gene matches: 9. The CDR3 DNA reads TGTGCCCGAAGAGGGACAGAAACTAACTATGGCTACACCTTC. Protein sequence: CARRGTETNYGYTF.

This rearrangement joins TRBV28 to TRBJ1-4; no firm D call. The germline V gene encodes CDR1 MDHEN and CDR2 SYDVKM. CDR3 length: 13 amino acids. Between the trimmed V and J ends, which lost 3 bases and 4 bases, there was a span of 6 bases. This CDR3 reads CASSLLGNEKLFF. The CDR3 coding sequence is TGTGCCAGCAGTTTGCTAGGTAATGAAAAACTGTTTTTT. The full variable domain, in which reference TRBV28 and TRBJ1-4 provide the parts outside the CDR3, is DVKVTQSSRYLVKRTGEKVFLECVQDMDHENMFWYRQDPGLGLRLIYFSYDVKMKEKGDIPEGYSVSREKKERFSLILESASTNQTSMYLCASSLLGNEKLFFGSGTQLSVL.

This chain joins TRBV7-3 and TRBJ2-7; 11 nucleotides line up with TRBD1. Per germline, CDR1 SGHTA and CDR2 FQGTGA. The CDR3 spans 13 residues. V lost 5 bases to trimming and J lost 5 bases; unmatched junction nucleotides: 2. CDR3 sequence: CASSLDRGHEQYF. The CDR3 DNA reads as TGTGCCAGCAGCCTGGACAGGGGGCACGAGCAGTACTTC.

The V gene is TRBV9, the J gene TRBJ2-3, with 7 nucleotides matching TRBD2. The CDR3 length is 14 residues. Germline V CDR1 and CDR2: SGDLS, YYNGEE. The V segment lost 3 bases and the J segment 2 bases; nucleotides outside the gene matches: 3. The CDR3 DNA follows: TGTGCCAGCAGCGCGGGGGGTTTCACAGATACGCAGTATTTT. It yields the protein CASSAGGFTDTQYF.

The DNA of the CDR3 is TGTGCCAGTAGTAGCCCGGGACAGGGGGCCTACGAGCAGTACTTC. Protein sequence: CASSSPGQGAYEQYF. V and J are TRBV19 and TRBJ2-7, with 11 bases aligning to TRBD1. V was pared by 4 bases and J by 2 bases, with 4 bases of the junction left unmatched. Germline-derived CDR1 and CDR2 are LNHDA and SQIVND (reference sequence). The CDR3 covers 15 residues.

This chain links TRBV19 with TRBJ1-6; tentatively, D is TRBD1 (5 bases). Trimming left V 9 bases short and J 10 bases short, with 16 bases between. CDR3 length: 13 residues. Germline loops: CDR1 LNHDA, CDR2 SQIVND (reference sequence). The CDR3 spells CASGRQGRSPLHF. Written as DNA, the CDR3 is TGTGCCAGCGGCCGGCAGGGTAGGTCACCCCTCCACTTT.

The chain is built from TRBV5-6 and TRBJ2-3; TRBD1 might be the D (6 bases). Germline values: CDR1 SGHDT, CDR2 YYEEEE. With 1 base removed from V and 0 bases from J, the gap between germline ends came to 9 bases. This CDR3 has 15 residues. The CDR3 DNA sequence: TGTGCCAGCAGCTTGTACAGGGTTAGCACAGATACGCAGTATTTT. Its translation is CASSLYRVSTDTQYF.

The chain recombines TRBV6-5 with TRBJ2-2; the match to TRBD2 covers 10 bases. The germline CDR1 and CDR2 sequences are MNHEY and SVGAGI. The CDR3 runs to 14 residues. The trim removed 4 bases at V and 5 bases at J, leaving 1 base unmatched. The CDR3 loop is CASSSLAGTGELFF. Here the CDR3 DNA reads TGTGCCAGCAGTTCACTAGCGGGGACCGGGGAGCTGTTTTTT.

The V call is TRBV18, the J call TRBJ2-1, with D perhaps matching TRBD2 (5 bases). CDR3 length: 17 residues. V lost 5 bases to trimming and J lost 5 bases, with 22 bases between them. The germline gives CDR1 KGHSH, CDR2 LQKENI. The CDR3 spells CASSASPQAGNDNEQFF. CDR3 sequence (DNA): TGTGCCAGCTCAGCCAGCCCCCAGGCGGGTAACGACAATGAGCAGTTCTTC.

The chain uses TRBV9 and TRBJ2-2; 7 positions match TRBD1. CDR1 and CDR2 (germline): SGDLS, YYNGEE. J gave up 4 bases and V 4 bases, and 7 bases lay outside the gene matches. The CDR3 has 15 amino acids. CDR3 nucleotide sequence: TGTGCCAGCAGCCTATCGGGACAGTTCACCGGGGAGCTGTTTTTT. Translating gives CASSLSGQFTGELFF. Using reference TRBV9 and TRBJ2-2 for the parts outside the CDR3, the full variable domain is DSGVTQTPKHLITATGQRVTLRCSPRSGDLSVYWYQQSLDQGLQFLIQYYNGEERAKGNILERFSAQQFPDLHSELNLSSLELGDSALYFCASSLSGQFTGELFFGEGSRLTVL.

The chain carries TRBV6-5 and TRBJ1-1; TRBD1 is a possible D gene (5 bases). Germline assignment: CDR1 MNHEY and CDR2 SVGAGI. V was pared by 10 bases and J by 11 bases, with 26 bases between. The CDR3 length is 14 residues. The CDR3 loop reads CATRALLGERCAFF. The CDR3 bases are TGTGCCACAAGGGCCCTTTTAGGGGAAAGGTGTGCTTTCTTT.

J is TRBJ2-7 and V is TRBV19; 7 bases line up with TRBD1. The CDR3 runs 13 residues. Germline CDR1 and CDR2: LNHDA and SQIVND (reference sequence). V lost 7 bases to trimming and J lost 1 base; unmatched junction nucleotides: 4. The DNA of the CDR3 is TGTGCCAGTACCCCGGGACAGTCCTACGAGCAGTACTTC. Translated: CASTPGQSYEQYF.

CDR3 sequence (DNA): TGCAGCGTCGAACTTGGACTAGTTTCCGACAATGAGCAGTTCTTC. Translated: CSVELGLVSDNEQFF. The V gene is TRBV29-1, the J gene TRBJ2-1; 7 nucleotides agree with TRBD2. Trimming removed 6 bases from V and 5 bases from J; junction bases left unmatched: 13. This CDR3 spans 15 amino acids. Germline CDR1 reads SQVTM; CDR2 reads ANQGSEA.

In DNA form, the CDR3 reads TGTGCCAGCACCTCCGGACAGGTCAATCAGCCCCAGCATTTT. Residues: CASTSGQVNQPQHF. This chain joins TRBV28 and TRBJ1-5, with TRBD1 matching over 7 bases. The CDR3 runs 14 residues. The ends lost 7 bases at V and 3 bases at J; junction bases unmatched: 6. Germline V CDR1 and CDR2: MDHEN, SYDVKM.

This chain links TRBV7-8 with TRBJ1-1; D might be TRBD1 (6 bases). CDR1 and CDR2 from the germline V gene are SGHVS and FQNEAQ. The germline V and J ends were trimmed by 4 bases and 0 bases, with 15 bases remaining between them. There are 16 residues in the CDR3. CDR3 nucleotides: TGTGCCAGCAGCTGGGGGGGCACGGGCCTGAACACTGAAGCTTTCTTT. This translates into CASSWGGTGLNTEAFF.

The chain combines TRBV25-1 with TRBJ2-5; maybe TRBD2 (5 bases). CDR3 length: 15 amino acids. The germline V and J ends were trimmed by 2 bases and 3 bases, with 13 bases remaining between them. Looked up from germline, CDR1 is MGHDK and CDR2 is SYGVNS. The CDR3 DNA follows: TGTGCCAGCAGTGAAGGGAGAAAGGGAGAAGAGACCCAGTACTTC. This sequence encodes CASSEGRKGEETQYF.

The chain uses TRBV19 and TRBJ1-1; 8 nucleotides align to TRBD1. The CDR3 consists of 15 residues. From germline, CDR1 is LNHDA and CDR2 SQIVND (reference sequence). V was clipped by 4 bases and J by 5 bases; unmatched bases: 9. The CDR3 DNA follows: TGTGCCAGTAGTAGGCAGGGGGCAATAAGGACTGAAGCTTTCTTT. Amino acid sequence: CASSRQGAIRTEAFF. Full variable domain (missing parts from reference TRBV19 and TRBJ1-1): DGGITQSPKYLFRKEGQNVTLSCEQNLNHDAMYWYRQDPGQGLRLIYYSQIVNDFQKGDIAEGYSVSREKKESFPLTVTSAQKNPTAFYLCASSRQGAIRTEAFFGQGTRLTVV.

The chain carries TRBV27 and TRBJ2-2; 7 nucleotides match TRBD1. This CDR3 has 16 amino acids. V dropped 5 bases and J dropped 7; count of bases not matched to a gene: 13. Per the germline V gene, CDR1 is MNHEY and CDR2 is SMNVEV (reference sequence). The CDR3 loop reads CASSPARQGSFGELFF. CDR3 bases: TGTGCCAGCAGTCCCGCAAGACAGGGTAGTTTCGGGGAGCTGTTTTTT.

This chain links TRBV7-8 with TRBJ1-2; the D gene is possibly TRBD1 (6 bases). CDR3 length: 16 amino acids. CDR1 SGHVS and CDR2 FQNEAQ come from the germline V gene. The V end was cut by 2 bases, the J end by 0 bases, with 13 bases between. CDR3 protein: CASSLYRTEANYGYTF. Here the CDR3 DNA reads TGTGCCAGCAGCTTATATCGGACAGAAGCTAACTATGGCTACACCTTC.

The rearrangement links TRBV18 to TRBJ2-5; 9 nucleotides align to TRBD2. The CDR3 runs 17 residues. Germline lookup yields CDR1 KGHSH and CDR2 LQKENI. The V and J ends lost 3 bases and 2 bases, in that order; junction bases with no gene match: 10. The CDR3 reads CASSPNGLAGSQETQYF. The DNA of the CDR3 is TGTGCCAGCTCACCCAACGGGCTAGCGGGGTCACAAGAGACCCAGTACTTC.

The V call is TRBV5-1, the J call TRBJ2-3, with D uncertain. This CDR3 spans 13 amino acids. The V gene's germline CDR1 is SGHRS and CDR2 YFSETQ. V was shortened by 1 base and J by 2 bases, with 5 bases between the two germline ends. The CDR3 here is CASSLTVTDTQYF. CDR3 nucleotides: TGCGCCAGCAGCTTGACAGTCACAGATACGCAGTATTTT.

The chain is built from TRBV6-5 and TRBJ1-1; D is ambiguous. CDR1 is MNHEY and CDR2 is SVGAGI in the germline V gene. V was cut by 0 bases and J by 8 bases, with 13 bases left in between. The CDR3 runs 14 residues. This CDR3 reads CASSYSYSPKEAFF. The CDR3 DNA is TGTGCCAGCAGTTACTCGTACAGCCCAAAGGAAGCTTTCTTT.

The chain has TRBV7-9 and TRBJ1-1; 7 bases are shared with TRBD1. This CDR3 comprises 16 residues. V lost 6 bases and J lost 1; bases outside the gene matches: 11. Per the germline V gene, CDR1 is SEHNR and CDR2 is FQNEAQ (reference sequence). The CDR3 DNA reads as TGTGCCAGCAGTTCGAGGGCGGACAGGACGAACACTGAAGCTTTCTTT. This gives the protein CASSSRADRTNTEAFF.